This paragraph covers one T cell receptor (beta chain) sequence. Its matching antigen is unknown. These data are taken from a study of T cells expressing NK-cell markers. Looking at the study overall: Seven of the eight sequenced donors were classified as HCMV-seropositive, and one was classified as seronegative. General observations from the study: Several donors' CD3+CD56-NKG2C+ cells were dominated by the same clonotypes. Expanded clones of NKG2C+ T cells had an unclear HCMV specificity.

For TCR beta, cDNA was produced by 5'RACE template switching with UMIs. TCRdb reprocessed the 5' RACE reads; each CDR3 protein has one entry and no DNA is given. The sample table sets out about 390,000 distinct CDR3 sequences. The CDR3 consists of 16 residues. Germline values: CDR1 DFQATT, CDR2 SNEGSKA (reference sequence). The chain couples TRBV20-1 to TRBJ1-4. This TCR was sampled from a woman aged 45-65 years in good health. Sequencing was done on a sample of blood T cells: a sorted CD56 or NKG2C T cell subset, CD4+ or CD8+ T cells, or bulk PBMC T cells (not recorded which). Here the CDR3 reads CSARILIDFANEKLFF.